The 2 T cell receptor beta chains presented below share a single source sample, sequenced in a study of STAT5B mutations in CD4+ large granular lymphocyte leukemia. The method was immunoSEQ multiplex PCR; TCRdb's version includes in-frame clones alone and lacks a portion of them. The table has over 20,000 clones, roughly 79% seen once. The sequenced sample was CD4+ T cells from blood buffy coats. The source of these receptors is a human donor in good health.

This chain's CDR3 is CAWSRLAATSYEQYF. The CDR3 DNA is TGTGCCTGGAGTCGACTAGCGGCGACCTCCTACGAGCAGTACTTC. This chain joins TRBV30 and TRBJ2-7; 9 bases fit TRBD2. V dropped 2 bases and J dropped 0; count of bases not matched to a gene: 5. The CDR3 runs 15 residues. Per germline, CDR1 GTSNPN and CDR2 SVGIG (reference sequence). The variable domain in full, with the rest retrieved from reference TRBV30 and TRBJ2-7, is SQTIHQWPATLVQPVGSPLSLECTVEGTSNPNLYWYRQAAGRGLQLLFYSVGIGQISSEVPQNLSASRPQDRQFILSSKKLLLSDSGFYLCAWSRLAATSYEQYFGPGTRLTVT.

V usage is TRBV7-9 and J usage is TRBJ2-1, with TRBD2 as a possible D gene (6 bases). Trimming stripped 5 bases from V and 2 bases from J, with 10 bases between. The V gene's germline CDR1 is SEHNR and CDR2 FQNEAQ (reference sequence). This CDR3 comprises 14 residues. Here the CDR3 DNA reads TGTGCCAGCAGCACTAGCATCACCTACAATGAGCAGTTCTTC. This encodes CASSTSITYNEQFF. Supplemented by reference TRBV7-9 and TRBJ2-1, the full variable domain reads DTGVSQNPRHKITKRGQNVTFRCDPISEHNRLYWYRQTLGQGPEFLTYFQNEAQLEKSRLLSDRFSAERPKGSFSTLEIQRTEQGDSAMYLCASSTSITYNEQFFGPGTRLTVL.